The clone carrying this TCR beta chain was seen at least ten times. Its antigen is undetermined. The second PCR ran roughly 6 to 11 cycles with a sample-barcoded 5' primer and J-beta primers. The template-switch adaptor, which had 12 random nucleotides, put a tag on each cDNA molecule. TCRdb reprocessed the 5' RACE reads with MiXCR, giving one entry per CDR3 protein. The sample contains under 850,000 distinct CDR3 sequences, 35% to 40% of which appear only once. The sample is drawn from a study of blood T cells in healthy people across ages. Whole-study findings and limits: Diversity estimated from one million T cells was considered an underestimate.

V lost 1 base and J lost 6, with 7 bases in between. Germline CDR1 is DFQATT and CDR2 is SNEGSKA (reference sequence). The CDR3 is made up of 11 amino acids. This TCR came from a man younger than 30 in good health. The specimen was blood. This chain joins TRBV20-1 and TRBJ2-7; D unclear. The CDR3 reads CSARGPIEQYF. The CDR3 bases are TGCAGTGCTAGAGGACCCATCGAGCAGTACTTC.